Listed below are T cell receptor beta chains from one sample, sequenced in a study of shared clonotypes between healthy human individuals. Only in-frame clones appear in the TCRdb table, and some are missing; sequencing was by immunoSEQ multiplex PCR. The data show roughly 1 million clones, roughly 80% seen once. Sequencing was done on a sample of memory CD4+ T cells sorted from blood. Receptors originate from a man aged 18 to 30 in good health. Both conserved end residues are part of each CDR3. The order of the fields is V gene, clone size, J gene, D gene, CDR3 protein, CDR3 DNA. The D gene is left open where the match is weak. Size is omitted from some rows. Given values are once, few, many or a class for expanded clones.

TRBV12-5	once	TRBJ2-2	NA	CASGLETNTGELFF	TGTGCTAGTGGTTTAGAGACAAACACCGGGGAGCTGTTTTTT
TRBV27	once	TRBJ1-5	TRBD1	CASSPDRVHQPQHF	TGTGCCAGCAGTCCCGACAGGGTCCATCAGCCCCAGCATTTT
TRBV21-1	NA	TRBJ1-5	NA	CASVDRVLNRYNSNQPQHF	TGTGCCAGCGTCGACAGGGTCTTAAATCGATATAATAGCAATCAGCCCCAGCATTTT
TRBV29-1	NA	TRBJ2-6	NA	CSVEVPNSGANVLTF	TGCAGCGTTGAAGTCCCGAACTCTGGGGCCAACGTCCTGACTTTC
TRBV11-2	NA	TRBJ1-1	NA	CASSLSRGTEAFF	TGTGCCAGCAGCTTATCCAGGGGCACTGAAGCTTTCTTT
TRBV11-2	many	TRBJ2-3	NA	CASSLDGQDSDTQYF	TGTGCCAGCAGCTTAGATGGGCAGGACTCAGATACGCAGTATTTT
TRBV11-2	NA	TRBJ1-1	NA	CASSLTDKNTEAFF	TGTGCCAGCAGCTTGACAGATAAGAACACTGAAGCTTTCTTT
TRBV28	NA	TRBJ2-5	NA	CASIQGGETQYF	TGTGCCAGCATCCAGGGCGGCGAGACCCAGTACTTC
TRBV7-2	many	TRBJ1-6	NA	CASSTVLWNSPLHF	TGTGCCAGCAGCACCGTCCTCTGGAATTCACCCCTCCACTTT
TRBV5-1	NA	TRBJ2-5	NA	CASSFSDTEETQYF	TGCGCCAGCAGCTTTAGTGACACGGAAGAGACCCAGTACTTC
TRBV10-3	NA	TRBJ2-7	NA	CAISASAGNSYEQYF	TGTGCCATCAGTGCGTCGGCGGGGAACTCCTACGAGCAGTACTTC
TRBV5-1	few	TRBJ1-1	NA	CASSFGTGNTEAFF	TGCGCCAGCAGCTTCGGTACAGGAAACACTGAAGCTTTCTTT
TRBV18	NA	TRBJ2-5	NA	CASSPPTRAKETQYF	TGTGCCAGCTCACCACCCACAAGGGCGAAAGAGACCCAGTACTTC
TRBV9	NA	TRBJ1-2	NA	CASSGEGNGYTF	TGTGCCAGCAGCGGAGAGGGGAATGGCTACACCTTC
TRBV7-9	NA	TRBJ1-2	TRBD1	CASEGTANYGYTF	TGTGCCAGCGAGGGGACAGCTAACTATGGCTACACCTTC
TRBV7-2	NA	TRBJ1-3	TRBD1	CASSLVGQVIDTIYF	TGTGCCAGCAGCTTAGTTGGACAGGTCATCGACACCATATATTTT
TRBV5-1	NA	TRBJ2-1	TRBD1	CASSTTGGYNEQFF	TGCGCCAGCAGCACTACAGGGGGATACAATGAGCAGTTCTTC
TRBV7-9	NA	TRBJ1-2	NA	CASSLDGGNYGYTF	TGTGCCAGCAGCTTAGATGGGGGCAACTATGGCTACACCTTC
TRBV9	NA	TRBJ2-1	NA	CASSLLQGGNEQFF	TGTGCCAGCAGCCTCCTACAGGGAGGCAATGAGCAGTTCTTC
TRBV7-2	NA	TRBJ2-7	NA	CASSFPRGYEQYF	TGTGCCAGCAGCTTCCCTCGAGGGTACGAGCAGTACTTC
TRBV20-1	NA	TRBJ2-1	NA	CSARVSNEQFF	TGCAGTGCTAGAGTAAGCAATGAGCAGTTCTTC
TRBV2	NA	TRBJ2-1	TRBD2	CASSEGTREWNEQFF	TGTGCCAGCAGTGAAGGGACTAGAGAATGGAATGAGCAGTTCTTC
TRBV5-1	NA	TRBJ2-3	NA	CASRTGAGSDTQYF	TGCGCCAGCAGAACGGGGGCCGGGTCAGATACGCAGTATTTT
TRBV27	once	TRBJ2-5	NA	CASSPRTVSQETQYF	TGTGCCAGCAGTCCCAGGACCGTATCACAAGAGACCCAGTACTTC
TRBV30	NA	TRBJ1-3	NA	CAASYSGNTIYF	TGTGCCGCAAGTTACTCTGGAAACACCATATATTTT